This TCR beta chain was sequenced during a study of cytomegalovirus exposure and HLA in healthy donors (dated by TCRdb to about 2017). The study in broad terms: According to an earlier analysis of around 600 of the donors, some 180 million T cells yielded 117 million unique TCR beta sequences and 276 Gb of sequence data. An early release that covered roughly 600 HLA-typed donors contained about 300 gigabases of sequencing data and 65 million to 100 million unique TCR sequences. Of the 398 genotyped donors, approximately 80% fell in the genetic ancestry cluster associated with self-reported Caucasian donors. The study aimed to test whether cataloging public T cell receptors could reveal signatures of past pathogen exposure. Using immunosequencing, the study profiled T cell repertoires from approximately 700 subjects and related those repertoires to cytomegalovirus serostatus. Besides the first cohort of hundreds of subjects, a separate validation cohort made up of around 120 different subjects was used. High-throughput TCR immunosequencing, statistical association of individual TCRs with disease status, and machine learning were combined to predict cytomegalovirus infection status. A later analysis re-examined previously published TCR beta repertoires from over 500 donors and added high-resolution HLA genotyping to investigate patterns of TCR occurrence. Rather than using new phenotypic data, the later analysis identified candidate immune exposures from TCR beta sequences and from how often those sequences occurred across donors. An earlier analysis of approximately 500 of the donors applied high-throughput TCR beta sequencing to assess whether each TCR beta V gene segment acted as functional or pseudogenic. Donor age, sex, ethnicity and CMV serostatus were collected together with the repertoire data. In a later genetic analysis, genome-wide SNP genotypes for about 55% of the roughly 700 donors were used, and that subset was treated as a discovery cohort. Every discovery cohort repertoire had been produced on one sequencing platform. HLA typing included class I and class II loci at four-digit resolution. Typing coverage varied by locus: roughly 629-640 donors for A, B, C, DRB1 and DQB1; under 550 for DQA1; over 600 for DPA1; approximately 470 for DPB1. Because of strong linkage in the cohort, roughly five DR-DQ haplotypes were treated as single units for association and clustering. Among some 410 genotyped donors of the cohort, an average of approximately 250,000 unique TCR beta nucleotide sequences were sequenced per donor, around 18% of them non-productive. Results and caveats for the whole study, not just this receptor: A later analysis found that HLA-associated TCR beta chains were more clonally expanded and had lower generation probabilities than equally common non-associated chains. In both the original and validation cohorts, the classifier was reported to diagnose cytomegalovirus status with high specificity and sensitivity. A later genetic analysis associated a missense DCLRE1C variant with V-gene and J-gene trimming of TCR beta chains, and an independent cohort replicated the association. A cluster of highly shared sequence variants was judged likely to represent a technical artifact of the sequencing pipeline. HLA typing was unavailable for some donors at each locus, so association tests used only the typed subset. A total of 150 to 200 TCR beta chains were listed by the study as associated with cytomegalovirus. When HLA alleles, especially DR and DQ, strongly co-occurred, TCR associations were difficult to assign to individual alleles. Immune exposure information for the cohort was limited to CMV serostatus. In a later analysis, TCR association rates were found to vary across HLA loci, with the most associated TCRs seen for DRB1 alleles and the fewest for HLA-C alleles. Linkage disequilibrium might explain the correlated functional status among segregating V segments, but an unknown experimental factor could not be ruled out. Across donors, most TCR sequences were observed very rarely, whereas some public TCRs were present in many individuals. In this cohort, only TCR beta chains were sequenced, and detectable features were limited by the absence of alpha or paired-chain data. According to a later analysis, most CMV-associated TCR beta chains appeared to be HLA-restricted, and the HLA associations seemed to be driven largely by CMV exposure. According to a later analysis, parvovirus B19, influenza, CMV and Epstein-Barr virus appeared linked to several top co-occurrence clusters. The presence/absence analyses assumed that sequencing depth was roughly uniform across donors, and that assumption may not be true. In vitro tests confirmed that three of the cytomegalovirus-associated TCR beta chains recognize cytomegalovirus antigens. In an earlier analysis of 500 to 650 of the donors, most TCR beta V segments appeared in productive rearrangements about 87% or about 30% of the time, broadly matching IMGT annotations. A later genetic analysis reported fewer N-insertions in productive TCRs among donors in an Asian-associated ancestry cluster than the approximately 700-donor mean. A later analysis associated around 16,000 TCR beta sequences with specific HLA alleles at a false discovery rate of 0.05. The earlier analysis of approximately 560 of the donors excluded roughly 17 rarely observed V segments, including chromosome 9 orphons, because counts were too low. A further reported finding was that TCR beta sequences accurately predicted the HLA-A and HLA-B alleles for most subjects in the first cohort. It was suggested by the authors that the approach could potentially be generalized to other disease states and immunological phenotypes. Some IMGT-functional V segments, including TRBV6-2 and TRBV6-3, could not be told apart with the 87-base-pair reads, so those segments were excluded.

CDR1 and CDR2 are read off the germline V gene as SGDLS and YYNGEE. Spanning cysteine to phenylalanine, the CDR3 consists of 17 amino acids. The DNA shown is the 51-base CDR3, in frame from base 1. The junction shows trimming of 3 bases on V and 5 bases on J, and the gene matches do not reach 8 bases of it. A word on this clone: Its specific antigen is unknown. No base qualities exist here, and no much larger clone lies one base off it.

The cohort consisted of 600 to 700 healthy bone marrow donors. Cohort members were all nominally healthy when sampled, although unrecorded immune exposures were likely present. The donor tested CMV seronegative, placing the donor among the roughly 400 seronegative members of the cohort. A peripheral blood sample was collected from each donor, and TCR beta sequencing was performed on peripheral blood mononuclear cells. Genomic DNA extraction from the blood cell samples was performed with the Qiagen DNeasy Blood Extraction Kit. The library was prepared using the immunoSEQ multiplex PCR assay. The multiplex PCR relied on a mix of 60 forward primers for TCR Vbeta segments and 13 reverse primers for TCR Jbeta segments. Amplification of the CDR3 region of rearranged TCR beta genes was performed with a multiplex PCR assay on genomic DNA. The Illumina HiSeq System was used to sequence the amplified TCR beta libraries as 87-base-pair reads. Turning to the authors' computational methods: A later analysis counted about 76 million unique TCR beta chains across the 670 or so repertoires, and 9.5 million to 11 million of these chains were shared by at least two donors. Raw reads were error-corrected and collapsed into unique sequences with a nearest-neighbor algorithm that merged closely related sequences to remove PCR and sequencing errors. Alignment of CDR3 sequences to IMGT reference sequences was used to assign V, D and J gene segments. For a sequence to be retained, a match of at least six nucleotides to both a V gene segment and a J gene segment was required. A rearrangement was called productive if the CDR3 had no stop codons and remained in frame with V and J, and every other rearrangement was called non-productive. CDR3 was defined according to IMGT convention as the region running from the second conserved V-encoded cysteine to the conserved J-encoded phenylalanine. In an earlier analysis of 550 to 650 of the donors, sequences lacking an unambiguous match to a single V gene segment were excluded. An earlier analysis of several hundred of the donors classified V segments as functional when productive rearrangements were above 56.7% and as segregating when the standard deviation between donors was above 5%. To diagnose cytomegalovirus status from the catalog of TCR beta chain sequences, a statistical classification framework was built. V and J gene assignment, in a later analysis, came from comparing TCR nucleotide sequences with IMGT/GENE-DB human TR gene sequences. Using the TCRdist pipeline, a later analysis assigned CDR3 sequences along with most-parsimonious VDJ recombination scenarios. In a later analysis, each TCR beta chain was defined by its CDR3 amino acid sequence together with its V-gene family, and reads without a unique V-gene family were excluded. To address suspected cross-contamination and a sequencing artifact, a later analysis removed 592 highly shared, low-generation-probability nucleotide sequences. A later analysis calculated a clonal expansion index for each public chain from normalized within-repertoire ranks of inferred template counts. In a later analysis, generation probabilities were computed using a VDJ recombination model fitted to out-of-frame rearrangements, and the results were checked against IGoR. A later analysis scored TCR-TCR, TCR-HLA and TCR-CMV co-occurrence with hypergeometric tests, applying a repertoire-size bias correction to TCR pairs. To estimate false discovery rates, a later analysis permuted the HLA or CMV assignments 20 times. In a later analysis, co-occurring TCRs were grouped using DBSCAN, with TCRdist sequence similarity added in when clustering inside HLA-allele-positive subsets. For co-occurrence clustering, repertoires with fewer than 30,000 or more than 120,000 public chains were excluded, along with roughly 5 repertoires with anomalous nucleotide sharing. Not all clones reach the TCRdb copy of this immuneACCESS table, which keeps in-frame sequences only. Checked studies attribute under half of the gap to unresolved V genes and leave the rest unexplained. D and trimming come from the DNA, and the V and J calls and clone size come from that table. Here the sample has more than 150,000 clones; about 88% occur a single time. 0.2% to 0.3% of the sample is held by the ten biggest clonotypes.

The chain is assembled from TRBV9 and TRBJ2-1, with 13 junctional bases fitting TRBD2. The sequence was collected from a girl less than two years old in good health and CMV-seronegative. The sample consisted of PBMCs. This receptor has the CDR3 CASSAKLAGGPDNEQFF. The bases are TGTGCCAGCAGCGCTAAACTAGCGGGAGGGCCTGACAATGAGCAGTTCTTC.